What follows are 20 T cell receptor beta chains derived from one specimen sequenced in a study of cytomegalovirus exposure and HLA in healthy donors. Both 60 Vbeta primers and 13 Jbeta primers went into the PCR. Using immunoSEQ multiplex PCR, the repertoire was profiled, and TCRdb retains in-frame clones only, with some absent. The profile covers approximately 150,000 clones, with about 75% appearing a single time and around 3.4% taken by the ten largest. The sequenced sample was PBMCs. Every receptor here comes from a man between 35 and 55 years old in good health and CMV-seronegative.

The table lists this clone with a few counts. CDR3 sequence (DNA): TGTGCCAGCAGCGTAGTCCCTAACGCTGAAGCTTTCTTT. It is translated as CASSVVPNAEAFF. The chain has TRBV9 and TRBJ1-1; D ambiguous. CDR3 length equals 13 residues. V lost 0 bases and J 6 bases, leaving 9 bases between the germline ends. The germline V gene encodes CDR1 SGDLS and CDR2 YYNGEE. The variable domain in full, with the rest retrieved from reference TRBV9 and TRBJ1-1, is DSGVTQTPKHLITATGQRVTLRCSPRSGDLSVYWYQQSLDQGLQFLIQYYNGEERAKGNILERFSAQQFPDLHSELNLSSLELGDSALYFCASSVVPNAEAFFGQGTRLTVV.

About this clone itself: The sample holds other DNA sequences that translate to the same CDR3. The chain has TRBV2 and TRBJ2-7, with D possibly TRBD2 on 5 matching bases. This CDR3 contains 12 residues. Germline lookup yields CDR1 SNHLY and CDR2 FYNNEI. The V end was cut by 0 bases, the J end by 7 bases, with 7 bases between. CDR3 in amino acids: CASSEAGGEQYF. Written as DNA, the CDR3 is TGTGCCAGCAGTGAAGCCGGAGGAGAGCAGTACTTC.

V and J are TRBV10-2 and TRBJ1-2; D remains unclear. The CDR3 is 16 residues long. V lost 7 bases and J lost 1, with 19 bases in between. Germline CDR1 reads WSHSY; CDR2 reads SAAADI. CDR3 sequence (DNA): TGCGCCAGCACCCTCGTGGAAGCAGAGGATAACTATGGCTACACCTTC. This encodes CASTLVEAEDNYGYTF.

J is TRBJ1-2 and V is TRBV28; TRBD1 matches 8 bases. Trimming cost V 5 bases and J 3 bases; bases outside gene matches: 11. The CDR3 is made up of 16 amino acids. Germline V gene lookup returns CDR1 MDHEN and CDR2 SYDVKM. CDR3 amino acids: CASSPHLQGGDYGYTF. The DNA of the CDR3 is TGTGCCAGCAGTCCGCACCTACAGGGGGGAGACTATGGCTACACCTTC.

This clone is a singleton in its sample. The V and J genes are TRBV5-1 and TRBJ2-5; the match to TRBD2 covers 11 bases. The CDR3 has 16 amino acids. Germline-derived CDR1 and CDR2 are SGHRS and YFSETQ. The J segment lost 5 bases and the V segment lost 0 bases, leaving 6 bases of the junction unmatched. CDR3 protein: CASSLALAGGKETQYF. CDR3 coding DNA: TGCGCCAGCAGCTTGGCCCTAGCGGGGGGTAAGGAGACCCAGTACTTC.

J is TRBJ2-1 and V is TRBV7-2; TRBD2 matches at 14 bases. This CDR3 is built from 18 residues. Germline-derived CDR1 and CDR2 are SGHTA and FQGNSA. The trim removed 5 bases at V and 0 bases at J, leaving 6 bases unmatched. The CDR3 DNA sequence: TGTGCCAGCAGCCCGAGGGGGACTAGCGGGGGCTCCTACAATGAGCAGTTCTTC. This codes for CASSPRGTSGGSYNEQFF.

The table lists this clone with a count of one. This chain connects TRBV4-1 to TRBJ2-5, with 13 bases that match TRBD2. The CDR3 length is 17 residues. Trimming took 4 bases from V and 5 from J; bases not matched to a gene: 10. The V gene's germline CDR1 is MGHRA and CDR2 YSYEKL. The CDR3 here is CASSRTPGLAGVETQYF. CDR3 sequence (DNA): TGCGCCAGCAGCCGAACCCCAGGACTAGCGGGGGTGGAGACCCAGTACTTC.

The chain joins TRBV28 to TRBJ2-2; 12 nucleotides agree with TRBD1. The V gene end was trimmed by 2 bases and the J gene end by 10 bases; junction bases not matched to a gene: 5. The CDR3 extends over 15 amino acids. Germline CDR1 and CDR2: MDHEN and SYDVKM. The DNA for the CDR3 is TGTGCCAGCAGTTTAGCGGGACAGGGGGCTGTGGAGCTGTTTTTT. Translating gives CASSLAGQGAVELFF. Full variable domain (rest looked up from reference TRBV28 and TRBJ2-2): DVKVTQSSRYLVKRTGEKVFLECVQDMDHENMFWYRQDPGLGLRLIYFSYDVKMKEKGDIPEGYSVSREKKERFSLILESASTNQTSMYLCASSLAGQGAVELFFGEGSRLTVL.

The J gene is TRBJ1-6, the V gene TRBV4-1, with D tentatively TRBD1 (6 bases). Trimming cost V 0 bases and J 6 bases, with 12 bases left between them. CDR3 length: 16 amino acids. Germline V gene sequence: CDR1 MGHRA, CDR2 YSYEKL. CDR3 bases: TGCGCCAGCAGCCAAGATCGAGCCAGGGGTAATTCACCCCTCCACTTT. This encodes CASSQDRARGNSPLHF.

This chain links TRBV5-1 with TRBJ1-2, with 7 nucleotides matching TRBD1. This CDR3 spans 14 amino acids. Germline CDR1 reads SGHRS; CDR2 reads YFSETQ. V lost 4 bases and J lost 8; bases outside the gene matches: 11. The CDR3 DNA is TGCGCCAGCAGCCTGGGACAGCCACATCGGGGCTACACCTTC. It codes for CASSLGQPHRGYTF. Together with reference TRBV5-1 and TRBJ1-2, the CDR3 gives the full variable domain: KAGVTQTPRYLIKTRGQQVTLSCSPISGHRSVSWYQQTPGQGLQFLFEYFSETQRNKGNFPGRFSGRQFSNSRSEMNVSTLELGDSALYLCASSLGQPHRGYTFGSGTRLTVV.

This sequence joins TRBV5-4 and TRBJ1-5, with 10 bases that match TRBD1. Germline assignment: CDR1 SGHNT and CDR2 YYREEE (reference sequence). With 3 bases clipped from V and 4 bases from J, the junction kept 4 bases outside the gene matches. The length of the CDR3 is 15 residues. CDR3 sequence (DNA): TGTGCCAGCAGCTCAGGGACAGGGGTAAATCAGCCCCAGCATTTT. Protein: CASSSGTGVNQPQHF.

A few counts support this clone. In DNA form, the CDR3 reads TGTGCCAGCAGCTTAGACAGGGCCATCGCTCTTAAGGGCTACACCTTC. It specifies CASSLDRAIALKGYTF. This chain links TRBV7-9 with TRBJ1-2; D possibly corresponds to TRBD1 (6 bases). Germline lookup yields CDR1 SEHNR and CDR2 FQNEAQ (reference sequence). V gave up 1 base and J gave up 8 bases, with 20 bases separating them. The CDR3 runs to 16 residues.

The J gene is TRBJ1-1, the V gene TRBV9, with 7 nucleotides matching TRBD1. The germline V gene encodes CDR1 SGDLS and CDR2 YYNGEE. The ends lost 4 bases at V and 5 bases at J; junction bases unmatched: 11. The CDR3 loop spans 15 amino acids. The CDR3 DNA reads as TGTGCCAGCAGCCCCGAGGGACAGAGCAAGACTGAAGCTTTCTTT. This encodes CASSPEGQSKTEAFF.

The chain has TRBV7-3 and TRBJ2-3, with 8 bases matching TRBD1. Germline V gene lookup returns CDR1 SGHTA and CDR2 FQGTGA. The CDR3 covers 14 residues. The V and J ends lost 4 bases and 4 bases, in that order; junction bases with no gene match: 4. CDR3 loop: CASSSGQGPDTQYF. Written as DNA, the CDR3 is TGTGCCAGCAGCTCAGGACAGGGCCCAGATACGCAGTATTTT.

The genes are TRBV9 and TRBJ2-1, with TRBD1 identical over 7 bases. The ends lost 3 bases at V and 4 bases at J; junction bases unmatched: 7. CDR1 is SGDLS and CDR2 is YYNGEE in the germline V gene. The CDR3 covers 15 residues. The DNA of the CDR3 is TGTGCCAGCAGCGCTGAGGGGGCACGATACAATGAGCAGTTCTTC. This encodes CASSAEGARYNEQFF.

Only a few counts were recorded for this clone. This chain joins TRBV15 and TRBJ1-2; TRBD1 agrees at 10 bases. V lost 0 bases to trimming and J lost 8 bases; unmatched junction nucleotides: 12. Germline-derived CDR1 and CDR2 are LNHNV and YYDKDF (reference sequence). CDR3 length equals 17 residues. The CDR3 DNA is TGTGCCACCAGCAGAGATGTACGACAGGGGGCCAGTCAGGGCTACACCTTC. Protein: CATSRDVRQGASQGYTF.

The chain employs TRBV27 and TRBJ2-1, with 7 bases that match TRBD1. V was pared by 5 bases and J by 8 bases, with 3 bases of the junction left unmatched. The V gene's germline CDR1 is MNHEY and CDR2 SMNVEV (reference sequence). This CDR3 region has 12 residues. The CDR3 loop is CASSTGVDEQFF. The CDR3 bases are TGTGCCAGCAGTACAGGGGTGGATGAGCAGTTCTTC.

Here the CDR3 reads CASSWLGGRQETQYF. CDR3 DNA sequence: TGTGCCAGCAGCTGGCTCGGGGGACGCCAAGAGACCCAGTACTTC. The V call is TRBV11-1, the J call TRBJ2-5, with TRBD2 as a possible D gene (6 bases). Germline values: CDR1 SGHAT, CDR2 FQDESV (reference sequence). The CDR3 spans 15 residues. V was cut by 4 bases and J by 1 base, with 13 bases left in between.

The CDR3 sequence: CASSSDRDSPLHF. The CDR3 DNA reads as TGTGCCAGCAGCTCAGACAGGGATTCACCCCTCCACTTT. The chain is built from TRBV7-9 and TRBJ1-6; 7 positions match TRBD1. V gave up 4 bases and J gave up 8 bases; unmatched junction bases: 2. Looked up from germline, CDR1 is SEHNR and CDR2 is FQNEAQ (reference sequence). The CDR3 totals 13 residues.

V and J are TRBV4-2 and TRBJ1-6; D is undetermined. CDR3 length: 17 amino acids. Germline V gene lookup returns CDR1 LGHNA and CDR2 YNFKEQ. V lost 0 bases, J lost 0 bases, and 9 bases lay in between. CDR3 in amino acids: CASSQELEASYNSPLHF. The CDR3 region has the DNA TGTGCCAGCAGCCAAGAGTTGGAGGCCTCCTATAATTCACCCCTCCACTTT.